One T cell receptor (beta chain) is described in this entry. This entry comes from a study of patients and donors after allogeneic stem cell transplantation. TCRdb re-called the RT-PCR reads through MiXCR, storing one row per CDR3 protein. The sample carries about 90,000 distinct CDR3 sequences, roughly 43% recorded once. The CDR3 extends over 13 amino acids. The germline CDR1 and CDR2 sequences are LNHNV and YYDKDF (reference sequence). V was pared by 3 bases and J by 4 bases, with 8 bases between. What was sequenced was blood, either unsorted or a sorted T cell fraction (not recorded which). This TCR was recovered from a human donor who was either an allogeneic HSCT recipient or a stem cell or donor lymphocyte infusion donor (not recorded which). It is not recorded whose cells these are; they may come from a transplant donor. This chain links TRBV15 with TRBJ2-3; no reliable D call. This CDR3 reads CATSRETPDTQYF. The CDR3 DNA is TGTGCCACCAGCAGGGAAACCCCAGATACGCAGTATTTT.